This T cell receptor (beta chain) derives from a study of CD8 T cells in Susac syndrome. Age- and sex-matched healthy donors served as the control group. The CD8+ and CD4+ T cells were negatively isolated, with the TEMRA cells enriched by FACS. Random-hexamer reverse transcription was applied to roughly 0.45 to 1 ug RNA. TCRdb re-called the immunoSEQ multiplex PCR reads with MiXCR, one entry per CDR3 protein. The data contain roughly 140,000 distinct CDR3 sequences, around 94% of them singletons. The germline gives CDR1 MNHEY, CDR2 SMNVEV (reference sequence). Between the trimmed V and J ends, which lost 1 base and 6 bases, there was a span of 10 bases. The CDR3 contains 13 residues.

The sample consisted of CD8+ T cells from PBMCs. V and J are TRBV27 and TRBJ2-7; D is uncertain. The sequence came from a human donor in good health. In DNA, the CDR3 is TGTGCCAGCAGTTTATGGCCGGGCTCCGAGCAGTACTTC. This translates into CASSLWPGSEQYF.